The clone carrying this T cell receptor beta chain occurred once. The target antigen is unknown. Clones were sequenced by immunoSEQ multiplex PCR, and TCRdb holds only the in-frame ones, with some missing. Here the sample spans over 110,000 clones, about nine tenths being singletons. The data were obtained in a study of Ad26.COV2.S vaccination and SARS-CoV-2 variants. The CDR3 sequence is 15 residues long. Germline V gene sequence: CDR1 MNHNY, CDR2 SVGAGI (reference sequence). The V gene end was trimmed by 6 bases and the J gene end by 5 bases; junction bases not matched to a gene: 10. Notes on the study in general: Comparable non-spike TCR breadth was observed in vaccine and placebo recipients. Measures of TCR breadth and depth may have fallen short of total T cell responses. Vaccine recipients surpassed placebo recipients in spike-specific TCR breadth. Post-vaccination breadth of spike-specific CD8+ and CD4+ T cell responses was reportedly substantial.

Sample: peripheral blood, taken after recovery from COVID-19. This chain links TRBV6-6 with TRBJ2-5; 9 bases line up with TRBD2. The sequence derives from a human donor who had recovered from COVID-19. CDR3 protein: CASSPIAGAFETQYF. Here the CDR3 DNA reads TGTGCCAGCAGCCCCATAGCGGGGGCTTTCGAGACCCAGTACTTC.